The 7 T cell receptor beta chains in this list originate from one sample, sequenced in a study of blood T cell repertoires in COVID-19. Method: immunoSEQ multiplex PCR; TCRdb's copy keeps in-frame clones and lacks some. The repertoire holds around 120,000 clones, with more than 75% as singletons. The sample comprised peripheral blood. Receptor source: a woman aged 70-85 years with acute or convalescent COVID-19.

This clone has a handful of counts. This rearrangement joins TRBV5-4 to TRBJ2-7; 8 bases match TRBD1. The CDR3 extends over 17 amino acids. With 3 bases clipped from V and 2 bases from J, the junction kept 13 bases outside the gene matches. Germline V lookup: CDR1 SGHNT, CDR2 YYREEE (reference sequence). The CDR3 DNA is TGTGCCAGCAGCTCGGGGGAGACAGGGGCCAAACCCTACGAGCAGTACTTC. This translates into CASSSGETGAKPYEQYF. The full variable domain, its missing parts supplied by reference TRBV5-4 and TRBJ2-7, is ETGVTQSPTHLIKTRGQQVTLRCSSQSGHNTVSWYQQALGQGPQFIFQYYREEENGRGNFPPRFSGLQFPNYSSELNVNALELDDSALYLCASSSGETGAKPYEQYFGPGTRLTVT.

This sequence joins TRBV6-5 and TRBJ1-2; TRBD1 aligns across 7 bases. Per the germline V gene, CDR1 is MNHEY and CDR2 is SVGAGI. The V segment lost 6 bases and the J segment 7 bases; nucleotides outside the gene matches: 8. This CDR3 is 13 amino acids long. CDR3: CASSPDRAGGYTF. CDR3 DNA sequence: TGTGCCAGCAGCCCCGACAGGGCGGGTGGCTACACCTTC.

The gene calls are TRBV5-6 and TRBJ1-4; possibly TRBD1 for D (6 bases). The CDR3 sequence is 14 residues long. Germline V gives CDR1 SGHDT, CDR2 YYEEEE. Trimming stripped 2 bases from V and 4 bases from J, with 9 bases between. CDR3 residues: CASSLQGVNEKLFF. The CDR3 nucleotides read TGTGCCAGCAGCTTACAGGGAGTTAATGAAAAACTGTTTTTT.

The chain carries TRBV2 and TRBJ1-1; D call uncertain. Germline V gives CDR1 SNHLY, CDR2 FYNNEI. Trimming removed 6 bases at V and 6 bases at J, with 20 bases between. This CDR3 contains 15 residues. CDR3 nucleotide sequence: TGTGCCAGCAGGACTTCTAGAACAATGTTGGCTGAAGCTTTCTTT. Translated: CASRTSRTMLAEAFF.

The chain combines TRBV7-2 with TRBJ1-2; D might be TRBD1 (5 bases). CDR1 SGHTA and CDR2 FQGNSA come from the germline V gene. The CDR3 is made up of 14 amino acids. V was trimmed by 1 base and J by 3 bases, leaving 9 bases between them. The CDR3 nucleotides are TGTGCCAGCAGCTTAGGGGACTCGTACTATGGCTACACCTTC. Translation: CASSLGDSYYGYTF.

The rearrangement links TRBV27 to TRBJ1-1; D may be TRBD1 (5 bases). The CDR3 totals 14 residues. Trimming removed 4 bases from V and 3 bases from J, with 12 bases in between. Germline lookup yields CDR1 MNHEY and CDR2 SMNVEV (reference sequence). The CDR3, as DNA: TGTGCCAGCAGTTGGGTCAGGGATGACACTGAAGCTTTCTTT. As protein: CASSWVRDDTEAFF.

The gene calls are TRBV5-1 and TRBJ2-3, with 9 bases lining up with TRBD1. V shed 3 bases and J 2 bases; nucleotides not matched to a gene: 4. Germline lookup yields CDR1 SGHRS and CDR2 YFSETQ. CDR3 length: 15 residues. The CDR3 DNA reads as TGCGCCAGCAGCTCGGGACAGGGACACACAGATACGCAGTATTTT. This encodes CASSSGQGHTDTQYF.